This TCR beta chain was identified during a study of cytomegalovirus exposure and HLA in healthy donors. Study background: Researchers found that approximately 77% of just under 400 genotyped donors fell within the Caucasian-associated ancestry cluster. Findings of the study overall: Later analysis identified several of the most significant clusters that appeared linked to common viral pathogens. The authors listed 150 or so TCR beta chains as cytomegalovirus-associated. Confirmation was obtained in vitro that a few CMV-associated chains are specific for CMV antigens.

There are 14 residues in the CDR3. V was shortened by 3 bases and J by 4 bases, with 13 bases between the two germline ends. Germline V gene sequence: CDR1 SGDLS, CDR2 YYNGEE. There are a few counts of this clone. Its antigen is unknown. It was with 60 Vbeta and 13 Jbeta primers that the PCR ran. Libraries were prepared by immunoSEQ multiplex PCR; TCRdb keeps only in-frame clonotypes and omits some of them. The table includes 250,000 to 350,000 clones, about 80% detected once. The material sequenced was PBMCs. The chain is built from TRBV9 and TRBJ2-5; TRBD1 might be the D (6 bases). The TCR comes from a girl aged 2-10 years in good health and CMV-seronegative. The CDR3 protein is CASSENPQGETQYF. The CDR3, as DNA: TGTGCCAGCAGCGAAAACCCACAGGGAGAGACCCAGTACTTC.